The 27 T cell receptor beta chains presented below share a single source sample, sequenced in a study of T-cell reconstitution after alpha-beta-depleted transplantation in children. Construction of the TCRbeta library involved unique molecular identifiers. Each CDR3 protein is one row after TCRdb ran MiXCR on the PCR reads. The data contain about 400,000 distinct CDR3 sequences, roughly 21% of them singletons. The sequences come from PBMCs from the stem cell graft donor, collected from the stem cell graft. These receptors all come from a human donor who donated a stem cell graft to a child with acute myeloid leukemia.

In this sample, this clonotype turned up a few times. This chain links TRBV10-1 with TRBJ2-1; tentatively, D is TRBD1 (5 bases). V was pared by 2 bases and J by 4 bases, with 15 bases between. Germline-derived CDR1 and CDR2 are WNHNN and SYGVQD (reference sequence). The length of the CDR3 is 16 residues. CDR3 residues: CASSELGQGQYNEQFF. For the CDR3, the DNA is TGCGCCAGCAGTGAGCTAGGGCAGGGCCAATACAATGAGCAGTTCTTC.

V and J are TRBV5-1 and TRBJ2-1; 13 bases align to TRBD2. J gave up 8 bases and V 4 bases, and 9 bases lay outside the gene matches. The CDR3 has 16 amino acids. Germline V gene lookup returns CDR1 SGHRS and CDR2 YFSETQ. CDR3 sequence: CASSPGGLAGEHEQFF. The CDR3 DNA reads TGCGCCAGCAGCCCGGGAGGACTAGCGGGAGAGCATGAGCAGTTCTTC.

This clonotype appeared a few times. This rearrangement joins TRBV29-1 to TRBJ2-7; 13 nucleotides agree with TRBD2. The germline CDR1 and CDR2 sequences are SQVTM and ANQGSEA. This CDR3 region has 14 residues. After removal of 6 bases from V and 4 bases from J, the junction contained 6 bases not matched to a gene. CDR3 DNA sequence: TGCAGCGTCTCTGGACTAGCGGGAGTTTACGAGCAGTACTTC. Translated: CSVSGLAGVYEQYF.

This clonotype was detected a few times. This chain joins TRBV6-2 or TRBV6-3 and TRBJ2-1, with TRBD2 as a possible D gene (6 bases). This CDR3 has 14 residues. The V end lost 7 bases, the J end lost 5 bases, and 15 bases lay between the germline ends. Germline CDR1 reads MNHEY; CDR2 reads SVGEGT. The CDR3 nucleotides are TGTGCCAGCAACCCGGGAGAGGGCCACAATGAGCAGTTCTTC. Protein: CASNPGEGHNEQFF.

The chain combines TRBV9 with TRBJ1-4, with D possibly being TRBD1 (6 bases). Trimming took off 0 bases at V and 8 bases at J, with 11 bases between the two ends. Germline CDR1 SGDLS, CDR2 YYNGEE. The CDR3 has 14 amino acids. The DNA of the CDR3 is TGTGCCAGCAGCGTAGGGGCAGGGGTCGAAAAACTGTTTTTT. It translates to CASSVGAGVEKLFF.

This clonotype was picked up a small number of times. V usage is TRBV5-1 and J usage is TRBJ1-2; tentative D call: TRBD1 (5 bases). V lost 5 bases and J 0 bases, leaving 11 bases between the germline ends. Germline lookup yields CDR1 SGHRS and CDR2 YFSETQ. The CDR3 totals 14 residues. The CDR3 DNA reads as TGCGCCAGCAGAGACAGACTCGCTAACTATGGCTACACCTTC. It encodes CASRDRLANYGYTF.

The gene calls are TRBV2 and TRBJ2-1, with 8 bases identical to TRBD2. Germline V gene data show CDR1 as SNHLY and CDR2 as FYNNEI. The CDR3 runs 15 residues. Germline trimming cut 7 bases from V and 2 bases from J; bases unmatched to any gene: 7. The CDR3 DNA is TGTGCCAGCATACGAGCGGGAGAACCCTACAATGAGCAGTTCTTC. It translates to CASIRAGEPYNEQFF.

A few counts support this clonotype. This sequence joins TRBV13 and TRBJ2-3; 9 bases map to TRBD1. Trimming at V came to 3 bases and at J to 8 bases, leaving 6 bases not matched to a gene. The CDR3 contains 14 residues. Germline V lookup: CDR1 PRHDT, CDR2 FYEKMQ (reference sequence). The CDR3 loop is CASSFSDRGGTQYF. CDR3 bases: TGTGCCAGCAGCTTTTCGGACAGGGGCGGTACGCAGTATTTT. The complete variable domain, with remaining parts taken from reference TRBV13 and TRBJ2-3, reads AAGVIQSPRHLIKEKRETATLKCYPIPRHDTVYWYQQGPGQDPQFLISFYEKMQSDKGSIPDRFSAQQFSDYHSELNMSSLELGDSALYFCASSFSDRGGTQYFGPGTRLTVL.

The chain uses TRBV6-6 and TRBJ1-5; no firm D call. Trimming stripped 10 bases from V and 0 bases from J, with 10 bases between. The CDR3 has 13 residues. Germline V gene lookup returns CDR1 MNHNY and CDR2 SVGAGI (reference sequence). This chain's CDR3 is CATSAFSNQPQHF. The CDR3 DNA follows: TGTGCCACCTCGGCCTTTAGCAATCAGCCCCAGCATTTT.

The table lists this clonotype with a few counts. In DNA, the CDR3 is TGCGCCAGCAGCCCCAGGGGTATGGAGTATAGGGGCTACGAGCAGTACTTC. Amino acids: CASSPRGMEYRGYEQYF. The chain couples TRBV4-1 to TRBJ2-7, with a weak D call TRBD1 (6 bases). This CDR3 has 17 residues. Germline lookup yields CDR1 MGHRA and CDR2 YSYEKL. Trimming stripped 4 bases from V and 3 bases from J, with 22 bases between.

This clonotype has only a few counts. The chain couples TRBV7-9 to TRBJ2-1, with no clear D. This CDR3 region has 12 residues. Per germline, CDR1 SEHNR and CDR2 FQNEAQ (reference sequence). The V end lost 5 bases, the J end lost 5 bases, and 7 bases lay between the germline ends. The CDR3 region is CASSNSDNEQFF. Here the CDR3 DNA reads TGTGCCAGCAGCAATAGTGACAATGAGCAGTTCTTC.

V and J are TRBV24-1 and TRBJ2-2; the match to TRBD2 covers 11 bases. From germline, CDR1 is KGHDR and CDR2 SFDVKD. With 5 bases clipped from V and 3 bases from J, the junction kept 7 bases outside the gene matches. This CDR3 is 17 amino acids long. CDR3 region: CATSVTGLAEDTGELFF. The CDR3 coding sequence is TGTGCCACCAGTGTAACGGGACTAGCGGAGGACACCGGGGAGCTGTTTTTT.

The V and J genes are TRBV29-1 and TRBJ2-1; 9 nucleotides match TRBD1. This CDR3 has 15 amino acids. Germline V gene data show CDR1 as SQVTM and CDR2 as ANQGSEA. Trimming at V came to 1 base and at J to 3 bases, leaving 4 bases not matched to a gene. The DNA for the CDR3 is TGCAGCGTTGAAGGGAGACAGGGGGTCTACAATGAGCAGTTCTTC. As protein: CSVEGRQGVYNEQFF.

The chain is built from TRBV7-2 and TRBJ2-1; TRBD1 matches at 11 bases. Germline trimming cut 1 base from V and 6 bases from J; bases unmatched to any gene: 8. Germline CDR1 SGHTA, CDR2 FQGNSA. The CDR3 contains 17 residues. CDR3 DNA: TGTGCCAGCAGCTTAGGAGGGGCCGGGACAGGGGGCAATGAGCAGTTCTTC. This translates into CASSLGGAGTGGNEQFF.

The chain joins TRBV25-1 to TRBJ2-5; TRBD2 is a possible D gene (6 bases). Germline loops: CDR1 MGHDK, CDR2 SYGVNS. The CDR3 consists of 14 residues. Deletions cut 3 bases from V and 4 bases from J, with 12 bases between. CDR3 protein: CASSDTRRGETQYF. The DNA of the CDR3 is TGTGCCAGCAGTGATACGAGGCGGGGAGAGACCCAGTACTTC.

This clonotype was observed a handful of times. The CDR3 loop reads CASSLVSGPQETQYF. CDR3 nucleotide sequence: TGTGCCAGCAGCTTGGTTAGCGGGCCCCAAGAGACCCAGTACTTC. V is TRBV7-2 and J is TRBJ2-5, with TRBD2 matching 7 bases. V dropped 3 bases and J dropped 1; count of bases not matched to a gene: 5. Germline V gene data show CDR1 as SGHTA and CDR2 as FQGNSA. The CDR3 extends over 15 amino acids.

This clonotype was observed at least ten times. J is TRBJ2-5 and V is TRBV5-4; 12 bases are a match to TRBD2. CDR3 length: 16 residues. The V segment lost 0 bases and the J segment 4 bases; nucleotides outside the gene matches: 4. Germline V gene sequence: CDR1 SGHNT, CDR2 YYREEE (reference sequence). DNA of the CDR3: TGTGCCAGCAGCTTGGAGGCTAGCGGGAGGGGAGAGACCCAGTACTTC. It codes for CASSLEASGRGETQYF.

In this sample, this clonotype turned up a few times. This chain connects TRBV5-5 to TRBJ2-3, with 7 bases lining up with TRBD1. J was trimmed by 2 bases and V by 7 bases; bases with no gene match: 10. Germline CDR1 SGHKS, CDR2 YYEKEE (reference sequence). The CDR3 loop spans 15 amino acids. The CDR3 nucleotides are TGTGCCAGCGCCCGCACGACAGGGCTCACAGATACGCAGTATTTT. Translated: CASARTTGLTDTQYF.

The V and J genes are TRBV24-1 and TRBJ2-5; TRBD2 matches 10 bases. The CDR3 length is 15 residues. CDR1 KGHDR and CDR2 SFDVKD come from the germline V gene. Trimming removed 6 bases from V and 4 bases from J; junction bases left unmatched: 7. CDR3 amino acids: CATSSLAGVPETQYF. In nucleotides, the CDR3 is TGTGCCACCAGTTCCCTAGCGGGAGTTCCAGAGACCCAGTACTTC.

This chain joins TRBV28 and TRBJ2-7; no clear D. Germline V CDR1 and CDR2: MDHEN, SYDVKM. Trimming shortened V by 1 base and J by 7 bases, and 23 bases separated the two germline ends. The CDR3 is 17 amino acids. The CDR3 region has the DNA TGTGCCAGCAGTTTATCGTCCCTGCATGGGCCCCCGGGTGAGCAGTACTTC. Its translation: CASSLSSLHGPPGEQYF.

This chain links TRBV5-1 with TRBJ2-7, with 8 bases identical to TRBD1. The ends lost 4 bases at V and 2 bases at J; junction bases unmatched: 8. This CDR3 is built from 15 residues. The germline CDR1 and CDR2 sequences are SGHRS and YFSETQ. The CDR3 DNA is TGCGCCAGCAGCCCAGGACAGGGCATGACCTACGAGCAGTACTTC. This translates into CASSPGQGMTYEQYF. The complete variable domain, with remaining parts taken from reference TRBV5-1 and TRBJ2-7, reads KAGVTQTPRYLIKTRGQQVTLSCSPISGHRSVSWYQQTPGQGLQFLFEYFSETQRNKGNFPGRFSGRQFSNSRSEMNVSTLELGDSALYLCASSPGQGMTYEQYFGPGTRLTVT.

This clonotype was detected a few times. The V and J genes are TRBV12-3 or TRBV12-4 and TRBJ1-3, with D possibly TRBD1 on 6 matching bases. The CDR3 runs 14 residues. With 7 bases removed from V and 0 bases from J, the gap between germline ends came to 10 bases. The CDR3 DNA is TGTGCCAGCACTTGGGGGCACTCTGGAAACACCATATATTTT. Amino acids: CASTWGHSGNTIYF.

This clonotype showed up just a few times. V gene TRBV6-1 combines with J gene TRBJ1-5, with D tentatively TRBD1 (6 bases). The CDR3 extends over 13 amino acids. V lost 2 bases, J lost 5 bases, and 7 bases lay in between. Germline lookup yields CDR1 MNHNS and CDR2 SASEGT. The CDR3 nucleotides are TGTGCCAGCAGTGAATACAGGGATCAGCCCCAGCATTTT. It yields the protein CASSEYRDQPQHF.

The sample holds many counts of this clonotype. The chain couples TRBV25-1 to TRBJ2-3; D is unclear. CDR3 size: 15 residues. The germline V gene has CDR1 MGHDK and CDR2 SYGVNS. Deletions cut 1 base from V and 2 bases from J, with 10 bases between. This CDR3 is CASSESNGFTDTQYF. CDR3 nucleotides: TGTGCCAGCAGTGAATCTAACGGATTCACAGATACGCAGTATTTT.

This clonotype occurred many times. V is TRBV20-1 and J is TRBJ2-5; 12 positions match TRBD2. V shed 6 bases and J 5 bases; nucleotides not matched to a gene: 7. This CDR3 spans 14 amino acids. Germline loops: CDR1 DFQATT, CDR2 SNEGSKA (reference sequence). CDR3 protein: CSAPTSGSWETQYF. CDR3 DNA: TGCAGTGCACCGACTAGCGGGAGTTGGGAGACCCAGTACTTC.

This chain joins TRBV12-3 or TRBV12-4 and TRBJ2-5; D might be TRBD2 (5 bases). This CDR3 contains 17 residues. Trimming left V 4 bases short and J 1 base short, with 19 bases between. CDR3 sequence reads: CASSSLTSTRAQETQYF. In nucleotides, the CDR3 is TGTGCCAGCAGTTCACTAACGTCTACTAGGGCCCAAGAGACCCAGTACTTC.

V is TRBV12-3 or TRBV12-4 and J is TRBJ2-3; tentative D call: TRBD2 (6 bases). The CDR3 totals 17 residues. V gave up 3 bases and J gave up 0 bases, with 16 bases separating them. DNA for the CDR3: TGTGCCAGCAGTTTCATAGCGGAGCTCCCCAGCACAGATACGCAGTATTTT. It codes for CASSFIAELPSTDTQYF.